The clone carrying this TCR beta chain has a handful of counts. Its specificity is not known. The sample originates from a study of human T cells and chemical hapten exposure. Findings and limits, study-wide: Patch test score showed a positive correlation with PT1 expanded TCR counts.

TCRdb analysed the RACE reads with MiXCR anew, one entry per CDR3 protein. In the table there are about 84,000 distinct CDR3 sequences, about 9.4% of which are singletons. Regarding time point: patch test 2, 6 weeks after DPC sensitization. The treatment denotes: therapeutic diphenylcyclopropenone sensitization with weekly scalp DPC. This receptor was identified in a woman aged 45-65 years with alopecia areata. Some clones in this sample may be carry-over from other donors' samples. The sequencing used whole blood, collected in connection with sensitization to the hapten diphenylcyclopropenone (DPC).

CDR3 in DNA: TGCAGTGCTAGTGGGGTTACCAGGAGGAGGACCGGGGAGCTGTTTTTT. It yields the protein CSASGVTRRRTGELFF. The chain combines TRBV20-1 with TRBJ2-2; D might be TRBD2 (5 bases). Trimming removed 3 bases at V and 5 bases at J, with 19 bases between. Germline-derived CDR1 and CDR2 are DFQATT and SNEGSKA (reference sequence). CDR3 length equals 16 residues.